One and the same sample provided the 5 T cell receptor beta chains below, sequenced in a study of Ad26.COV2.S vaccination and SARS-CoV-2 variants. Sequenced by immunoSEQ multiplex PCR; TCRdb stores in-frame clones only, minus some. The sample lists around 300,000 clones, around 89% seen once, with approximately 4.5% in the top ten. The treatment: around 19 received Ad26.COV2.S at low or high dose, single or two shots; 5 received placebo; per-sample allocation not given. Collection of samples fell on day 63 after the first vaccine or placebo injection. This specimen consisted of peripheral blood, obtained in a trial of Ad26.COV2.S vaccine versus placebo. Receptors originate from a person aged 18-60 years who received the Ad26.COV2.S COVID-19 vaccine or a placebo.

The chain is built from TRBV5-1 and TRBJ2-1; the match to TRBD1 covers 7 bases. The CDR3 spans 15 residues. Losses at the gene ends were 2 bases for V and 6 bases for J; bases not matched to a gene: 8. Germline V gives CDR1 SGHRS, CDR2 YFSETQ. The CDR3 coding sequence is TGCGCCAGCAGCTTCTCCAGGGGGATCCTCAATGAGCAGTTCTTC. Amino acids: CASSFSRGILNEQFF.

The rearrangement links TRBV28 to TRBJ1-2; TRBD1 matches at 8 bases. Trimming removed 5 bases from V and 6 bases from J; junction bases left unmatched: 5. Germline V gives CDR1 MDHEN, CDR2 SYDVKM. CDR3 length: 13 amino acids. The CDR3 spells CASSPQGANGYTF. For the CDR3, the DNA is TGTGCCAGCAGTCCTCAGGGGGCGAATGGCTACACCTTC.

This chain links TRBV6-2 or TRBV6-3 with TRBJ1-5; 9 nucleotides match TRBD1. The trim removed 5 bases at V and 1 base at J, leaving 6 bases unmatched. Germline lookup yields CDR1 MNHEY and CDR2 SVGEGT. This CDR3 is built from 16 residues. This CDR3 reads CASSKTGGRSNQPQHF. CDR3 DNA sequence: TGTGCCAGCAGTAAAACAGGGGGCCGGAGCAATCAGCCCCAGCATTTT.

The chain is built from TRBV5-1 and TRBJ2-1; the D is unclear. CDR3 length equals 10 residues. CDR1 is SGHRS and CDR2 is YFSETQ in the germline V gene. V lost 9 bases to trimming and J lost 9 bases, with 10 bases between them. CDR3 DNA: TGCGCCATGGCAGAGTCTGAGCAGTTCTTC. Translated: CAMAESEQFF.

As for this clone: The junction departs from the called germline gene at one end, perhaps through a read error. The V gene is TRBV7-3, the J gene TRBJ1-1, with TRBD1 matching over 8 bases. The CDR3 spans 14 residues. Germline CDR1 and CDR2: SGHTA and FQGTGA. Here the CDR3 reads CASSVTGGTTEAFF. The CDR3 DNA reads TGTGCCAGCAGCGTAACAGGGGGAACCACTGAAGCTTTCTTT.